What follows are 20 T cell receptor beta chains derived from one specimen sequenced in a study of T cells expressing NK-cell markers. TCRdb re-called the 5' RACE reads; one entry per CDR3 protein, DNA not given. Its table records a few hundred thousand distinct CDR3 sequences. Sequenced material: blood T cells: a sorted CD56 or NKG2C T cell subset, CD4+ or CD8+ T cells, or bulk PBMC T cells (not recorded which). Receptors were obtained from a man aged 18 to 69 in good health.

The V gene is TRBV6-1, the J gene TRBJ2-7; TCRdb's assignment of TRBD2 cannot be checked, as there is no DNA. The CDR3 has 15 amino acids. Germline CDR1 is MNHNS and CDR2 is SASEGT. The CDR3 region is CASSEWEGSSYEQYF.

The chain is built from TRBV7-3 and TRBJ2-7; TCRdb reports TRBD2, a call that lacks DNA to check it against. The germline V gene has CDR1 SGHTA and CDR2 FQGTGA. This CDR3 region has 15 residues. CDR3 protein: CACSLQAGGTYEQYF.

The chain employs TRBV20-1 and TRBJ2-7. This CDR3 is 13 amino acids long. Per germline, CDR1 DFQATT and CDR2 SNEGSKA (reference sequence). CDR3 in amino acids: CSARDFFSYEQYF.

The rearrangement uses TRBV6-5 and TRBJ1-1; TCRdb proposes TRBD1, but this gene call is untestable without DNA. Germline V gives CDR1 MNHEY, CDR2 SVGAGI. The CDR3 is 16 amino acids. The CDR3 here is CASSYSDHRGGTEAFF.

This chain joins TRBV20-1 and TRBJ2-1; TCRdb indicates TRBD1, and absent DNA this call remains unverified. The CDR3 is 11 amino acids. The germline gives CDR1 DFQATT, CDR2 SNEGSKA (reference sequence). The CDR3 is CSAGQGIGQFF.

The gene calls are TRBV18 and TRBJ1-1. The CDR3 is made up of 17 amino acids. CDR1 is KGHSH and CDR2 is LQKENI in the germline V gene. The CDR3 is CASSPLPLAYENTEAFF. Filled out from reference TRBV18 and TRBJ1-1, the complete variable domain reads NAGVMQNPRHLVRRRGQEARLRCSPMKGHSHVYWYRQLPEEGLKFMVYLQKENIIDESGMPKERFSAEFPKEGPSILRIQQVVRGDSAAYFCASSPLPLAYENTEAFFGQGTRLTVV.

The chain recombines TRBV7-2 with TRBJ2-1; TCRdb reports TRBD1, a call that lacks DNA to check it against. Germline V CDR1 and CDR2: SGHTA, FQGNSA. CDR3 length: 14 amino acids. The CDR3 is CASSLNPSSNEQFF. Using reference TRBV7-2 and TRBJ2-1 for the parts outside the CDR3, the full variable domain is GAGVSQSPSNKVTEKGKDVELRCDPISGHTALYWYRQSLGQGLEFLIYFQGNSAPDKSGLPSDRFSAERTGGSVSTLTIQRTQQEDSAVYLCASSLNPSSNEQFFGPGTRLTVL.

J is TRBJ2-5 and V is TRBV6-5. The germline V gene encodes CDR1 MNHEY and CDR2 SVGAGI. This CDR3 is 15 amino acids long. The CDR3 loop is CASSYSFTRPETQYF.

V gene TRBV12-3 or TRBV12-4 combines with J gene TRBJ1-5; TCRdb proposes TRBD1, but this gene call is untestable without DNA. The CDR3 has 16 amino acids. CDR3 amino acids: CASSPKGSAGNQPQHF.

The chain employs TRBV18 and TRBJ1-2; TCRdb returns TRBD1, unconfirmable since there is no DNA. The CDR3 is made up of 17 amino acids. CDR1 and CDR2 from the germline V gene are KGHSH and LQKENI. This chain's CDR3 is CASSPPSDRAGLYGYTF.

This chain uses TRBV7-2 with TRBJ2-1; no DNA is available, so the TRBD1 call from TCRdb remains unchecked. This CDR3 has 17 residues. The V gene's germline CDR1 is SGHTA and CDR2 FQGNSA. CDR3 loop: CASSLSSPGTSYNEQFF.

This chain joins TRBV6-1 and TRBJ1-5; TCRdb selects TRBD1, and the lack of DNA leaves this call unchecked. This CDR3 has 17 amino acids. Germline values: CDR1 MNHNS, CDR2 SASEGT. The CDR3 sequence: CARDLRTGASFNQPQHF.

The rearrangement links TRBV20-1 to TRBJ1-4. The CDR3 loop spans 11 amino acids. CDR1 DFQATT and CDR2 SNEGSKA come from the germline V gene (reference sequence). CDR3 residues: CSARRDEKLFF.

V is TRBV20-1 and J is TRBJ1-5; TCRdb's assignment of TRBD1 cannot be checked, as there is no DNA. Germline CDR1 and CDR2: DFQATT and SNEGSKA (reference sequence). CDR3 size: 12 residues. Here the CDR3 reads CSASTGGQPQHF.

This chain joins TRBV11-2 and TRBJ1-1; TCRdb indicates TRBD1, and absent DNA this call remains unverified. The germline CDR1 and CDR2 sequences are SGHAT and FQNNGV. The CDR3 has 17 residues. The CDR3 protein is CASSLRFTTGGLIGAFF.

The chain joins TRBV12-3 or TRBV12-4 to TRBJ1-6; lacking DNA, the TRBD1 call made by TCRdb goes unchecked. The CDR3 sequence is 15 residues long. The CDR3: CASRLTGGRNSPLHF.

The chain recombines TRBV20-1 with TRBJ2-1; TCRdb reports TRBD2, a call that lacks DNA to check it against. Germline-derived CDR1 and CDR2 are DFQATT and SNEGSKA (reference sequence). This CDR3 region has 17 residues. Here the CDR3 reads CSAHSTSGGFGINEQFF.

This chain links TRBV6-1 with TRBJ2-1; there is no DNA to check the TCRdb D call of TRBD2. The CDR3 covers 16 residues. CDR1 is MNHNS, CDR2 SASEGT, per germline. The CDR3 region is CASSATERGAYNEQFF.

V usage is TRBV5-6 and J usage is TRBJ2-5; TCRdb calls TRBD1, which cannot be checked without DNA. Germline assignment: CDR1 SGHDT and CDR2 YYEEEE. The CDR3 covers 16 residues. CDR3 in amino acids: CASSSYLGHSQETQYF.

The chain is built from TRBV3-1 and TRBJ2-6; with no DNA, the TCRdb D assignment of TRBD1 cannot be verified. CDR3 size: 19 residues. From germline, CDR1 is LGHDT and CDR2 YNNKEL (reference sequence). The CDR3: CASSQIQTRAGAGANVLTF.